These T cell receptor beta chains were read from a single sample in a study of T cells in Graves' hyperthyroidism and ophthalmopathy. TCRdb independently ran MiXCR on the multiplex PCR reads; one entry per CDR3 protein. The table lists a few hundred thousand distinct CDR3 sequences, roughly 18% of them singletons. The sample comprised blood. The receptors come from a man between 35 and 55 years old with Graves' hyperthyroidism. CDR3s include the opening cysteine and the closing phenylalanine or tryptophan. A D gene is named only where the DNA matches it firmly. Only part of the rows carry a size: once, few, many, or a class if the clone is expanded.

cdr3_length: 19; v_call: TRBV29-1; clone_size: few; j_call: TRBJ2-3; d_call: TRBD2; cdr3_nt: TGCAGCGTTGAACCCCGACTAGCGGGGGGCCAATATAGCACAGATACGCAGTATTTT; cdr3_aa: CSVEPRLAGGQYSTDTQYF
cdr3_length: 15; v_call: TRBV5-1; clone_size: many; j_call: TRBJ2-7; d_call: TRBD2; cdr3_nt: TGCGCCAGCAGCTTAGCAGCGGGGGCCGCCTACGAGCAGTACTTC; cdr3_aa: CASSLAAGAAYEQYF
cdr3_length: 12; v_call: TRBV12-3/TRBV12-4; clone_size: few; j_call: TRBJ1-1; d_call: .; cdr3_nt: TGTGCCAGCGCGGGGCGACAGAACACTGAAGCTTTT; cdr3_aa: CASAGRQNTEAF
cdr3_length: 15; v_call: TRBV7-2; clone_size: many; j_call: TRBJ1-2; d_call: .; cdr3_nt: TGTGCCAGCAGCTTAGAATCGCAGAGTAACTATGGCTACACCTTC; cdr3_aa: CASSLESQSNYGYTF
cdr3_length: 13; v_call: TRBV28; clone_size: many; j_call: TRBJ2-4; d_call: .; cdr3_nt: TGTGCCAGCAGTGGAAATAGCATAAACATTCAGTACTTC; cdr3_aa: CASSGNSINIQYF
cdr3_length: 19; v_call: TRBV11-2; clone_size: many; j_call: TRBJ2-4; d_call: .; cdr3_nt: TGTGCCAGCAGCTTAGGGTCTCGCGGACAGGGAGGGTCCAAAAACATTCAGTACTTC; cdr3_aa: CASSLGSRGQGGSKNIQYF
cdr3_length: 17; v_call: TRBV14; clone_size: few; j_call: TRBJ1-1; d_call: .; cdr3_nt: TGTGCCAGCAGCCAAGATTGGCCGCTACTAATGAACACTGAAGCTTTCTTT; cdr3_aa: CASSQDWPLLMNTEAFF
cdr3_length: 15; v_call: TRBV11-3; clone_size: many; j_call: TRBJ2-1; d_call: .; cdr3_nt: TGTGCCAGCAGCTTAGATTATGGGACCGTCAATGAGCAGTTCTTC; cdr3_aa: CASSLDYGTVNEQFF
cdr3_length: 16; v_call: TRBV19; clone_size: .; j_call: TRBJ2-5; d_call: TRBD1; cdr3_nt: TGTGCCAGTAGTATAGAAGCGACAGGGTTATGGGAGACCCAGTACTTC; cdr3_aa: CASSIEATGLWETQYF
cdr3_length: 16; v_call: TRBV27; clone_size: many; j_call: TRBJ2-4; d_call: .; cdr3_nt: TGTGCCAGCGGTATGACAGGAGGACTAGCCAAAAACATTCAGTACTTC; cdr3_aa: CASGMTGGLAKNIQYF
cdr3_length: 15; v_call: TRBV27; clone_size: few; j_call: TRBJ2-3; d_call: TRBD2; cdr3_nt: TGTGCCAGCAGTTCCCCGGGACTAGCAGGAGATACGCAGTATTTT; cdr3_aa: CASSSPGLAGDTQYF
cdr3_length: 15; v_call: TRBV20-1; clone_size: many; j_call: TRBJ1-1; d_call: .; cdr3_nt: TGCAGTGCTCAGCTATGGGGACTCAAAAACACTGAAGCTTTCTTT; cdr3_aa: CSAQLWGLKNTEAFF
cdr3_length: 16; v_call: TRBV27; clone_size: .; j_call: TRBJ2-2; d_call: TRBD2; cdr3_nt: TGTGCCAGCAGTTTACTAACGGGGGGGGACACCGGGGAGCTGTTTTTT; cdr3_aa: CASSLLTGGDTGELFF
cdr3_length: 18; v_call: TRBV20-1; clone_size: few; j_call: TRBJ1-6; d_call: .; cdr3_nt: TGCAGTGCTAGACCCCTCGAGGGTAGTCATCCCTATAATTCACCCCTCCACTTT; cdr3_aa: CSARPLEGSHPYNSPLHF
cdr3_length: 18; v_call: TRBV11-2; clone_size: .; j_call: TRBJ2-4; d_call: .; cdr3_nt: TGTGCCAGCAGCTTAAGGGGTTCAGTATGGTCGGAAAAAAACATTCAGTACTTC; cdr3_aa: CASSLRGSVWSEKNIQYF
cdr3_length: 17; v_call: TRBV15; clone_size: .; j_call: TRBJ2-7; d_call: TRBD2; cdr3_nt: TGTGCCACCAGCCCCGTTCGAACGGGGGGATACTCCTACGAGCAGTACTTC; cdr3_aa: CATSPVRTGGYSYEQYF
cdr3_length: 15; v_call: TRBV7-7; clone_size: few; j_call: TRBJ2-5; d_call: TRBD2; cdr3_nt: TGTGCTAGCAGCTCCCGCCGGGGGGTTGGGGAGACCCAGTACTTC; cdr3_aa: CASSSRRGVGETQYF
cdr3_length: 14; v_call: TRBV6-1; clone_size: many; j_call: TRBJ1-1; d_call: .; cdr3_nt: TGTGCCAGCAGCCCGAGGGGGGGAGGAACTGAAGCTTTCTTT; cdr3_aa: CASSPRGGGTEAFF
cdr3_length: 16; v_call: TRBV30; clone_size: .; j_call: TRBJ1-3; d_call: .; cdr3_nt: TGTGCCTGGAGTCCCCCGAGGGCCCTCTCTGGAAACACCATATATTTT; cdr3_aa: CAWSPPRALSGNTIYF
cdr3_length: 13; v_call: TRBV5-1; clone_size: many; j_call: TRBJ2-1; d_call: .; cdr3_nt: TGCGCCAGCTCCTCCGGGGGCAGGGTTGAGCAGTTCTTC; cdr3_aa: CASSSGGRVEQFF
cdr3_length: 15; v_call: TRBV2; clone_size: many; j_call: TRBJ1-6; d_call: TRBD1; cdr3_nt: TGTGCCAGCGGGACAGGGAGCTCCTATAATTCACCCCTCCACTTT; cdr3_aa: CASGTGSSYNSPLHF
cdr3_length: 15; v_call: TRBV7-9; clone_size: many; j_call: TRBJ2-2; d_call: .; cdr3_nt: TGTGCCAGCAGCTCCCAGGTTCCGAACACCGGGGAGCTGTTTTTT; cdr3_aa: CASSSQVPNTGELFF
cdr3_length: 18; v_call: TRBV11-2; clone_size: .; j_call: TRBJ2-6; d_call: .; cdr3_nt: TGTGCCAGCAGGGAGAAGGGGTTGTTGGTATCTGGGGCCAACGTCCTGACTTTC; cdr3_aa: CASREKGLLVSGANVLTF
cdr3_length: 15; v_call: TRBV20-1; clone_size: .; j_call: TRBJ2-3; d_call: TRBD2; cdr3_nt: TGCAGTGCTAGACGACTAGCGGGAGAAACAGATACGCAGTATTTT; cdr3_aa: CSARRLAGETDTQYF
cdr3_length: 12; v_call: TRBV28; clone_size: many; j_call: TRBJ1-2; d_call: .; cdr3_nt: TGTGCCAGCAGTTTTGGTCCCTATGGCTACACCTTC; cdr3_aa: CASSFGPYGYTF
cdr3_length: 14; v_call: TRBV6-1; clone_size: few; j_call: TRBJ1-2; d_call: .; cdr3_nt: TGTGCCAGCAGTGAGGGCGGTAATAGGTATGGCTACACCTTC; cdr3_aa: CASSEGGNRYGYTF
cdr3_length: 13; v_call: TRBV3-1; clone_size: many; j_call: TRBJ1-5; d_call: .; cdr3_nt: TGTGCCAGCAGCCAAGAGTTGGATCAGCCCCAGCATTTT; cdr3_aa: CASSQELDQPQHF
cdr3_length: 14; v_call: TRBV28; clone_size: many; j_call: TRBJ1-1; d_call: .; cdr3_nt: TGTGCCAGCAGTCCGGGGACAATGAACACTGAAGCTTTCTTT; cdr3_aa: CASSPGTMNTEAFF
cdr3_length: 13; v_call: TRBV6-1; clone_size: many; j_call: TRBJ2-7; d_call: .; cdr3_nt: TGTGCCAGCCTTGGTGCAGGGGTGGACGAGCAGTACTTC; cdr3_aa: CASLGAGVDEQYF
cdr3_length: 14; v_call: TRBV12-3/TRBV12-4; clone_size: .; j_call: TRBJ2-3; d_call: TRBD2; cdr3_nt: TGTGCCAGCAGACTAGCGTGGGGCACAGATACGCAGTATTTT; cdr3_aa: CASRLAWGTDTQYF
cdr3_length: 15; v_call: TRBV6-5; clone_size: many; j_call: TRBJ2-5; d_call: TRBD1; cdr3_nt: TGTGCCAGCAGTTACTCTGGGACAGGGCAAGAGACCCAGTACTTC; cdr3_aa: CASSYSGTGQETQYF
cdr3_length: 12; v_call: TRBV3-1; clone_size: .; j_call: TRBJ2-7; d_call: .; cdr3_nt: TGTGCCAGCAGCCAAGAGGGAGCGAAGCAGTACTTC; cdr3_aa: CASSQEGAKQYF
cdr3_length: 15; v_call: TRBV28; clone_size: many; j_call: TRBJ2-5; d_call: TRBD1; cdr3_nt: TGTGCCAGCAGTCCTCCCTCCGGGACAGGGGGGACCCAGTACTTC; cdr3_aa: CASSPPSGTGGTQYF
cdr3_length: 17; v_call: TRBV6-2/TRBV6-3; clone_size: few; j_call: TRBJ2-1; d_call: .; cdr3_nt: TGTGCCAGCAGTTACTCGCCGCCGTGGGGGATTTACAATGAGCAGTTCTTC; cdr3_aa: CASSYSPPWGIYNEQFF
cdr3_length: 14; v_call: TRBV24-1; clone_size: .; j_call: TRBJ1-5; d_call: TRBD1; cdr3_nt: TGTGCCATTTCGGGGACAGGGGATAATCAGCCCCAGCATTTT; cdr3_aa: CAISGTGDNQPQHF
cdr3_length: 14; v_call: TRBV10-3; clone_size: few; j_call: TRBJ1-6; d_call: TRBD1; cdr3_nt: TGTGCCGCCTCTTCGGGACAGTATAATTCACCCCTCCACTTT; cdr3_aa: CAASSGQYNSPLHF
cdr3_length: 16; v_call: TRBV11-3; clone_size: .; j_call: TRBJ1-5; d_call: TRBD1; cdr3_nt: TGTGCCAGCAGCCTGGTGTGGGACAGTAGCAATCAGCCCCAGCATTTT; cdr3_aa: CASSLVWDSSNQPQHF
cdr3_length: 15; v_call: TRBV4-1; clone_size: many; j_call: TRBJ1-1; d_call: .; cdr3_nt: TGCGCCAGCAGCCACCCCGGGACCCCGAACACTGAAGCTTTCTTT; cdr3_aa: CASSHPGTPNTEAFF